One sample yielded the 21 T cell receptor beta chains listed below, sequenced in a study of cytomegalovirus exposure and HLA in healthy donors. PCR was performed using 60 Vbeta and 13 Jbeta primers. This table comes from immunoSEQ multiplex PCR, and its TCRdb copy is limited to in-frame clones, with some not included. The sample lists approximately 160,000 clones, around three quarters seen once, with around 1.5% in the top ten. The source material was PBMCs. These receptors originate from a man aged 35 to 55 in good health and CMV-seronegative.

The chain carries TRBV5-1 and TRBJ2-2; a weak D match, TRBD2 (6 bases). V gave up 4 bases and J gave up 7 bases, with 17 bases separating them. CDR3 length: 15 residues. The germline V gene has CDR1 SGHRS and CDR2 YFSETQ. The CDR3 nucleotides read TGCGCCAGCAGCCCAAAAGGGTCCGGGGGCGGGGAGCTGTTTTTT. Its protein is CASSPKGSGGGELFF.

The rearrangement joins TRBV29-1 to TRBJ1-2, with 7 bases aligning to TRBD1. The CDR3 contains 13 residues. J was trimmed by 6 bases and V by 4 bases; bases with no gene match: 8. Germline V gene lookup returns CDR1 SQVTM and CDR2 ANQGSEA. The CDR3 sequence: CSVADRAWDGYTF. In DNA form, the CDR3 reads TGCAGCGTTGCCGACAGGGCATGGGATGGCTACACCTTC.

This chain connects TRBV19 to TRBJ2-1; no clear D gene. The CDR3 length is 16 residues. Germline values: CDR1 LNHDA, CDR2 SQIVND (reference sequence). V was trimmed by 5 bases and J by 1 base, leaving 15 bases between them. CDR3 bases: TGTGCCAGTAGTCCCCTGAGCGAGCGATCCTACAATGAGCAGTTCTTC. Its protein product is CASSPLSERSYNEQFF.

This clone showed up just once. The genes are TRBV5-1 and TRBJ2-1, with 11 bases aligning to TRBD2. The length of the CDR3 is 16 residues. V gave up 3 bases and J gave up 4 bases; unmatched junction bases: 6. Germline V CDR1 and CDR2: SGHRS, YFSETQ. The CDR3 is CASSSGLAGSYNEQFF. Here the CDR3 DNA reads TGCGCCAGCAGCTCTGGACTAGCGGGTTCTTACAATGAGCAGTTCTTC.

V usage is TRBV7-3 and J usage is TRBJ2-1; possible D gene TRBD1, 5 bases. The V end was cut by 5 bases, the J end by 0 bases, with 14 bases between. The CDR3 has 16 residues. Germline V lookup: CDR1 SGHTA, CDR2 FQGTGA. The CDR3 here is CASSATGALSYNEQFF. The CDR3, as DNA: TGTGCCAGCAGCGCCACTGGGGCCCTCTCCTACAATGAGCAGTTCTTC.

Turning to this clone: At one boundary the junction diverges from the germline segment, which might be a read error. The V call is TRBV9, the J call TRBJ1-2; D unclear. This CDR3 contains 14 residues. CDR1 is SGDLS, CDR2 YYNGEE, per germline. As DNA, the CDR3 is TGTGCCAGTACCCGTGCACGCCAAAACTATGGCTTCACCTTC. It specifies CASTRARQNYGFTF.

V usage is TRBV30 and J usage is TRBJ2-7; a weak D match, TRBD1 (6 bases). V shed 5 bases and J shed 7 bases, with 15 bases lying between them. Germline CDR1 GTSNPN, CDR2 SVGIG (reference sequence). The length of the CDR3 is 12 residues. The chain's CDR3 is CAWGRGPGEQYF. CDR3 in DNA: TGTGCCTGGGGCAGGGGTCCTGGGGAGCAGTACTTC.

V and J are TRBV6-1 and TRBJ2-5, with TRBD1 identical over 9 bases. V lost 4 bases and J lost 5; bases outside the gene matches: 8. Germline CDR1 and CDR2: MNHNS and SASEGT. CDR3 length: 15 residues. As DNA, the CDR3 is TGTGCCAGCAGTGCTCTCCCGGGACAGGGTGAGACCCAGTACTTC. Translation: CASSALPGQGETQYF.

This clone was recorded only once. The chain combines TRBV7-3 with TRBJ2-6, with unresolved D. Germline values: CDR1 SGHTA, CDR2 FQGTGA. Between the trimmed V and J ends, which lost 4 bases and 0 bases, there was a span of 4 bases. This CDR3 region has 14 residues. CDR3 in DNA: TGTGCCAGCAGCTCAAACTCTGGGGCCAACGTCCTGACTTTC. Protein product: CASSSNSGANVLTF.

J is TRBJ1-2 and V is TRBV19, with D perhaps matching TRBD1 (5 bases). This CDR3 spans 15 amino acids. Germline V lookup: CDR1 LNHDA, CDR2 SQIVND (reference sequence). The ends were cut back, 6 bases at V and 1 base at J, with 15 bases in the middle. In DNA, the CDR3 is TGTGCCAGTAGCAGCCCGGACATTTTTAACTATGGCTACACCTTC. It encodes CASSSPDIFNYGYTF.

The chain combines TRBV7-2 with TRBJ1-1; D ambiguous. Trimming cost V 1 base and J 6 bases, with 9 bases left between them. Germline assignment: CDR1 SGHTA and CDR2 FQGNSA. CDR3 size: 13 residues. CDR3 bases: TGTGCCAGCAGCTTAGTTGCTATAGCTGAAGCTTTCTTT. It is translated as CASSLVAIAEAFF.

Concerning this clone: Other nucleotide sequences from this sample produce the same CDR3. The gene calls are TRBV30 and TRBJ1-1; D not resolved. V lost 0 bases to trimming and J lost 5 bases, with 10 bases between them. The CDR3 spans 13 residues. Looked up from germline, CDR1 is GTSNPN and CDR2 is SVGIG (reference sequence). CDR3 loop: CAWSVLGGTEAFF. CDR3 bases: TGTGCCTGGAGTGTACTAGGCGGGACTGAAGCTTTCTTT.

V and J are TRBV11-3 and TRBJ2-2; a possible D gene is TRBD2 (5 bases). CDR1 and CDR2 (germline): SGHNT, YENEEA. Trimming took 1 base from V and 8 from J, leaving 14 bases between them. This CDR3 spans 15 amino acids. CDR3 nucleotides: TGTGCCAGCAGCTTAGCGCTTGCGGGTGCTGGGGAGCTGTTTTTT. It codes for CASSLALAGAGELFF.

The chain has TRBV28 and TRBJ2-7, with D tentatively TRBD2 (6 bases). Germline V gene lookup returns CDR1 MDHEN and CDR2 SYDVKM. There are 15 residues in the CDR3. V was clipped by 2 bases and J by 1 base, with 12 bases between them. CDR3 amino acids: CASSLPASESYEQYF. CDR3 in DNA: TGTGCCAGCAGTTTACCAGCTAGCGAGTCCTACGAGCAGTACTTC. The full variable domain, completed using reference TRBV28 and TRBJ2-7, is DVKVTQSSRYLVKRTGEKVFLECVQDMDHENMFWYRQDPGLGLRLIYFSYDVKMKEKGDIPEGYSVSREKKERFSLILESASTNQTSMYLCASSLPASESYEQYFGPGTRLTVT.

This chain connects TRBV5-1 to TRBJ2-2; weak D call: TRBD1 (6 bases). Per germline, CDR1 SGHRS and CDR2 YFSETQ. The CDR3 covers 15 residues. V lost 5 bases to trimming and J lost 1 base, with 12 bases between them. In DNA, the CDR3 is TGCGCCAGCAGTTTTATGGGACAGAACACCGGGGAGCTGTTTTTT. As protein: CASSFMGQNTGELFF.

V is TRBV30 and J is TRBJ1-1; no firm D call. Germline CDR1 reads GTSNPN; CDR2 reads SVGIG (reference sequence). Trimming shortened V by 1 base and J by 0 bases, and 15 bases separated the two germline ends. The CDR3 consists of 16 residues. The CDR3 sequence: CAWSGGRETMNTEAFF. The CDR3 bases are TGTGCCTGGAGTGGAGGACGGGAAACTATGAACACTGAAGCTTTCTTT.

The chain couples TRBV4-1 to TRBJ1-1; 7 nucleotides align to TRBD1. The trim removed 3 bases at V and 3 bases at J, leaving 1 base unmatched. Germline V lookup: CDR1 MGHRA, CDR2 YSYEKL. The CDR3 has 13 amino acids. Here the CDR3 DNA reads TGCGCCAGCAGCCAGACAGGGTACACTGAAGCTTTCTTT. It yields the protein CASSQTGYTEAFF.

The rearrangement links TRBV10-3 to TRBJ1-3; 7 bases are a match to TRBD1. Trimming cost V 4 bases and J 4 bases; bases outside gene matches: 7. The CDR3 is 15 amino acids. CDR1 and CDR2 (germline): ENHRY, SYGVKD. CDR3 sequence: CAISGGQLVGNTIYF. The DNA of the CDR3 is TGTGCCATCAGTGGGGGACAGCTCGTCGGAAACACCATATATTTT.

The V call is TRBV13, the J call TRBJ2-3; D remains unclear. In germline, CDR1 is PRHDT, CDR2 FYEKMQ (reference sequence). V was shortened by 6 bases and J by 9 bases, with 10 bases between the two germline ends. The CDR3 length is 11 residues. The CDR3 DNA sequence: TGTGCCAGCAGATTGATTGAGACGCAGTATTTT. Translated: CASRLIETQYF.

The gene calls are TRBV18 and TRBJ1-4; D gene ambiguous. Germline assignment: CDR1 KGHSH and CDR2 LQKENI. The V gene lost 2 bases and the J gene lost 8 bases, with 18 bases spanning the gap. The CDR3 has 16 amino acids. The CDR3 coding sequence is TGTGCCAGCTCACCAAAGACGGGTTTAGGTAAAGAAAAACTGTTTTTT. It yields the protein CASSPKTGLGKEKLFF. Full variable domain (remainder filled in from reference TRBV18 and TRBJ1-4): NAGVMQNPRHLVRRRGQEARLRCSPMKGHSHVYWYRQLPEEGLKFMVYLQKENIIDESGMPKERFSAEFPKEGPSILRIQQVVRGDSAAYFCASSPKTGLGKEKLFFGSGTQLSVL.

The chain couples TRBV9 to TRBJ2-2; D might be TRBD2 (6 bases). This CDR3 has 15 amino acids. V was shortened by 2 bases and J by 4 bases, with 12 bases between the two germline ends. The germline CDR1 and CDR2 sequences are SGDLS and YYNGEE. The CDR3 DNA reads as TGTGCCAGCAGCGTTACGGGAGTCAGCACCGGGGAGCTGTTTTTT. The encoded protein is CASSVTGVSTGELFF.